The sequence of this T cell receptor (beta chain) was determined in a study of T cell changes during pregnancy in multiple sclerosis. The method was immunoSEQ multiplex PCR; TCRdb's version includes in-frame clones alone and lacks a portion of them. The profile shows 65,000 to 80,000 clones, over 85% of them singletons. The CDR3 sequence is 17 residues long. This clonotype was sampled from a female donor with multiple sclerosis, enrolled in a pregnancy study. The source material was peripheral blood, sampled in the first trimester of pregnancy. This chain joins TRBV21-1 and TRBJ2-1; the D call of TRBD1 is as the table states it, not checked on the DNA. TRBV21-1 is labeled a pseudogene. The chain's CDR3 is CASSLCRDRESYNEQFF. In DNA form, the CDR3 reads TGTGCCAGCAGCCTCTGCCGTGACAGGGAGTCCTACAATGAGCAGTTCTTC.